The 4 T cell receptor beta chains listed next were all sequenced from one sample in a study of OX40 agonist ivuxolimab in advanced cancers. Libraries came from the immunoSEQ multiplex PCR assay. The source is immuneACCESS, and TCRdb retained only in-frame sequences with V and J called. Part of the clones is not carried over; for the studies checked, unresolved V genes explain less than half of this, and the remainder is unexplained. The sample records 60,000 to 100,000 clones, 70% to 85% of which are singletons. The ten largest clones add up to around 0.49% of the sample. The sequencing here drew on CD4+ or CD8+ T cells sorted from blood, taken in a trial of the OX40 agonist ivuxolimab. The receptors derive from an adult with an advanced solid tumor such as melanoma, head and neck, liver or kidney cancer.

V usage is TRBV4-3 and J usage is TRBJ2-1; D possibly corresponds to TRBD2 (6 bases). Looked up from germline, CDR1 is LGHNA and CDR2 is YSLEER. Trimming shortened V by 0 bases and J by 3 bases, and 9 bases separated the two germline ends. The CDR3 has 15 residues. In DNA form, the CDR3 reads TGCGCCAGCAGCCAAGATTTGCGGGGCTACAATGAGCAGTTCTTC. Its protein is CASSQDLRGYNEQFF.

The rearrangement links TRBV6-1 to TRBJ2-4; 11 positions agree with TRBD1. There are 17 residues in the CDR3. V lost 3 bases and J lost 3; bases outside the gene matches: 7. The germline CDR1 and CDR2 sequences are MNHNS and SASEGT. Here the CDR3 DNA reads TGTGCCAGCAGTGACGGACAGGGGGCAGTGGGCAAAAACATTCAGTACTTC. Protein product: CASSDGQGAVGKNIQYF.

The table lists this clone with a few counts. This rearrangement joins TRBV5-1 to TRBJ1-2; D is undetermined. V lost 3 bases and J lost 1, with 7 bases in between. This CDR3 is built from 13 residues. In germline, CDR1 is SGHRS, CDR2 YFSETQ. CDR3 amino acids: CASSSNYNYGYTF. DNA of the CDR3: TGCGCCAGCAGCTCTAACTATAACTATGGCTACACCTTC.

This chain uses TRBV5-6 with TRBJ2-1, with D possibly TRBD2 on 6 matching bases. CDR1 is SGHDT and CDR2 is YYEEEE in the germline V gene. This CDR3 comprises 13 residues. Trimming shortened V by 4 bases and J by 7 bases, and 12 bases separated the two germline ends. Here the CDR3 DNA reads TGTGCCAGCAGCCGGGACTTTTCTAATGAGCAGTTCTTC. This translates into CASSRDFSNEQFF.